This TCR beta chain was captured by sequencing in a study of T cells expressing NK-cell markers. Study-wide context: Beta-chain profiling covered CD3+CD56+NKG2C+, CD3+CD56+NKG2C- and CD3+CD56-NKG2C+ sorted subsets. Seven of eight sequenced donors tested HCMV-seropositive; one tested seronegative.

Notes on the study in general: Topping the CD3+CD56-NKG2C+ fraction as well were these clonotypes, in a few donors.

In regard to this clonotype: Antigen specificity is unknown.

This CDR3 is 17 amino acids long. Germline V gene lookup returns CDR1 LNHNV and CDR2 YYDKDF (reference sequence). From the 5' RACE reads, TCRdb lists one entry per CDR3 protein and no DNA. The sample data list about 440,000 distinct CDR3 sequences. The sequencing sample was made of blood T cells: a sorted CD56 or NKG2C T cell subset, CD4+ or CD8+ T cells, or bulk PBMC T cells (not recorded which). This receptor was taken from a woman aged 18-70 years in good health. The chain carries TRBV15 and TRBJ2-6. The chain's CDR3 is CATSRDDELTGANVLTF.